This TCR beta chain was captured by sequencing in a study of T cell repertoires in cytomegalovirus infection. Study at large: Peptides in the study included HLA-C-restricted and HLA-B-restricted CMV epitopes. Indications of both CMV infection and matching HLA type were provided by public TCR beta signatures.

Broader study findings: In two of eight donors, the top clonotype was HLA-C-restricted CMV-specific.

Trimming removed 0 bases from V and 4 bases from J, with 13 bases in between. Germline loops: CDR1 MNHNS, CDR2 SASEGT. The CDR3 has 15 residues. From the reads, TCRdb called clonotypes with MiXCR, one entry per CDR3 protein. The table has hundreds of thousands of distinct CDR3 sequences, less than 35% seen once. Points on this clonotype: Its antigen is unidentified.

This material consisted of cultured CD8+ T cells from PBMCs, taken from culture after CMV antigen stimulation. The V gene is TRBV6-1, the J gene TRBJ2-7; D is unclear. The TCR was taken from a human donor in good health (CMV status not recorded). Some clones in this sample may be carry-over from other donors' samples. For the CDR3, the DNA is TGTGCCAGCAGTGAAGCTTTCCTAATGCCATACGAGCAGTACGTC. This translates into CASSEAFLMPYEQYV.